This is a list of T cell receptor beta chains from one sample in a study of molecular identifiers for immune sequencing clone quantification. One entry per CDR3 protein results from TCRdb running MiXCR on the PCR reads. The sample yields approximately 500,000 distinct CDR3 sequences, about 21% seen once. The source material was naive CD8+ T cells from blood, with Jurkat cell RNA spiked in. The receptor set was obtained from a human donor in good health. Some libraries in this study had Jurkat cell RNA spiked in. Both conserved end residues are part of each CDR3. A D gene is named only where the DNA matches it firmly. Clone size is stated in some rows and not others, as once, few, many or a class when expanded.

v_gene	j_gene	abundance	d_gene	CDR3aa
TRBV29-1	TRBJ2-7	-	-	CSVAGTSLSYEQYF
TRBV6-1	TRBJ2-3	few	-	CASSDWASSPDTQYF
TRBV12-5	TRBJ2-7	few	-	CASGLVGEEGRPYYEQYF
TRBV7-6	TRBJ2-7	many	-	CASSLATTDYEQYF
TRBV27	TRBJ1-6	many	-	CASSVLQGTDSPLHF
TRBV27	TRBJ2-2	few	-	CASSPHRAQTNTGELFF
TRBV25-1	TRBJ2-3	many	TRBD2	CASTRGEREGRVGTDTQYF
TRBV14	TRBJ2-7	many	TRBD1	CASSQTGVTYEQYF
TRBV6-2/TRBV6-3	TRBJ2-1	few	-	CASSKDPYNEQFF
TRBV27	TRBJ1-5	many	TRBD1	CASSNRGLNQPQHF
TRBV27	TRBJ2-3	many	TRBD2	CASRLGLAVTDTQYF
TRBV4-3	TRBJ2-1	-	-	CASSQDKAAWPTVDEQFF
TRBV28	TRBJ2-2	-	-	CASSFPYGVYTGELFF
TRBV7-9	TRBJ2-2	many	TRBD2	CASSGLTSGRWGTGELFF
TRBV19	TRBJ2-1	few	-	CASSPHDPVEQFF
TRBV9	TRBJ2-1	-	-	CASSVGGNSYNEQFF